Each of the 8 T cell receptor beta chains below was sequenced from the same sample in a study of spatial heterogeneity in lung cancer. Regarding time point: sample taken at primary tumor resection. Material for sequencing was whole RNA from tumor, nontumor lung or frozen PBMC, left unsorted. TCRdb re-called the 5' RACE reads with MiXCR, one entry per CDR3 protein. The sample shows roughly 60,000 distinct CDR3 sequences, around 8.2% of them seen only once. Specimen: PBMCs, collected at surgery. The receptors were sampled from a female donor with early-stage non-small cell lung cancer.

There are a few counts of this clonotype. The chain has TRBV6-1 and TRBJ1-5; D not certain. Between the trimmed V and J ends, which lost 0 bases and 2 bases, there was a span of 8 bases. The germline V gene has CDR1 MNHNS and CDR2 SASEGT. This CDR3 is 15 amino acids long. CDR3 nucleotide sequence: TGTGCCAGCAGTGAAGCCTTTTTCCGCAATCAGCCCCAGCATTTT. Residues: CASSEAFFRNQPQHF.

The V gene is TRBV18, the J gene TRBJ1-1, with no clear D. Germline V gene lookup returns CDR1 KGHSH and CDR2 LQKENI. The CDR3 is 14 residues long. V lost 3 bases to trimming and J lost 1 base, with 9 bases between them. The CDR3 coding sequence is TGTGCCAGCTCACCCGATCTAAGGAACACTGAAGCTTTCTTT. As protein: CASSPDLRNTEAFF.

This clonotype appeared many times. V gene TRBV28 combines with J gene TRBJ2-7; D not certain. The CDR3 extends over 14 amino acids. Trimming pared 6 bases from V and 4 bases from J, leaving 16 bases between. Germline V CDR1 and CDR2: MDHEN, SYDVKM. CDR3 in DNA: TGTGCCAGCAGCCCGCGACCCACCTTTTACGAGCAGTACGTC. As protein: CASSPRPTFYEQYV.

This clonotype was counted only a few times. This chain joins TRBV7-3 and TRBJ2-3; unclear D gene. Germline V gene sequence: CDR1 SGHTA, CDR2 FQGTGA. The CDR3 is 15 amino acids. Trimming removed 5 bases at V and 0 bases at J, with 12 bases between. Here the CDR3 DNA reads TGTGCCAGCAGCCCGCTTGGGATTAGCACAGATACGCAGTATTTT. It codes for CASSPLGISTDTQYF.

Many counts were recorded for this clonotype. The genes are TRBV12-3 or TRBV12-4 and TRBJ2-4; D gene ambiguous. V gave up 5 bases and J gave up 5 bases, with 13 bases separating them. The CDR3 sequence is 14 residues long. The CDR3 DNA sequence: TGTGCCAGCAGTCTCCCCCTGGTCCAAAACATTCAGTACTTC. Its protein is CASSLPLVQNIQYF.

The chain employs TRBV5-1 and TRBJ1-5; D uncertain. Germline V gene data show CDR1 as SGHRS and CDR2 as YFSETQ. V was shortened by 3 bases and J by 0 bases, with 10 bases between the two germline ends. The CDR3 is made up of 15 amino acids. CDR3 protein: CASSSDGNSNQPQHF. In DNA, the CDR3 is TGCGCCAGCAGCTCGGACGGAAATAGCAATCAGCCCCAGCATTTT.

This clonotype was seen a few times. The chain carries TRBV28 and TRBJ1-5, with 8 bases matching TRBD1. Losses at the gene ends were 7 bases for V and 5 bases for J; bases not matched to a gene: 7. The CDR3 length is 14 residues. Per the germline V gene, CDR1 is MDHEN and CDR2 is SYDVKM. The CDR3 DNA reads TGTGCCAGCAACTCCGGACAGGGTCATCAGCCCCAGCATTTT. It codes for CASNSGQGHQPQHF.

The gene calls are TRBV4-1 and TRBJ1-5; D unclear. Trimming shortened V by 2 bases and J by 5 bases, and 7 bases separated the two germline ends. In germline, CDR1 is MGHRA, CDR2 YSYEKL. This CDR3 region has 13 residues. DNA of the CDR3: TGCGCCAGCAGCCAACGGTTGGATCAGCCCCAGCATTTT. Protein product: CASSQRLDQPQHF.